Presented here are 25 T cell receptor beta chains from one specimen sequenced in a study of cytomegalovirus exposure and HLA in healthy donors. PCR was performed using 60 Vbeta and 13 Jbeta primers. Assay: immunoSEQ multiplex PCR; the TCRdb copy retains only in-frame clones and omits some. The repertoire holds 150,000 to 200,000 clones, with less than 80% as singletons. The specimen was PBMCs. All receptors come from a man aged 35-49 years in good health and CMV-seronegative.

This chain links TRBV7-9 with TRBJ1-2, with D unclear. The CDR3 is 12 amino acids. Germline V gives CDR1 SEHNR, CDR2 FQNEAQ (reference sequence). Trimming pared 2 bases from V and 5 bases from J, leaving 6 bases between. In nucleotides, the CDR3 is TGTGCCAGCAGCTTATCTAGTTATGGCTACACCTTC. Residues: CASSLSSYGYTF. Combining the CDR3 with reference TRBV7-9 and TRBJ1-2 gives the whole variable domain DTGVSQNPRHKITKRGQNVTFRCDPISEHNRLYWYRQTLGQGPEFLTYFQNEAQLEKSRLLSDRFSAERPKGSFSTLEIQRTEQGDSAMYLCASSLSSYGYTFGSGTRLTVV.

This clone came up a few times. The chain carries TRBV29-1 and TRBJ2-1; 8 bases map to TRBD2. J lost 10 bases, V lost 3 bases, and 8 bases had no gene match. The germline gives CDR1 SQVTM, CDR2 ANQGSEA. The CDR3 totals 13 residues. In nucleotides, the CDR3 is TGCAGCGTTGAGAGGGGACTAGTCGACGAGCAGTTCTTC. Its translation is CSVERGLVDEQFF.

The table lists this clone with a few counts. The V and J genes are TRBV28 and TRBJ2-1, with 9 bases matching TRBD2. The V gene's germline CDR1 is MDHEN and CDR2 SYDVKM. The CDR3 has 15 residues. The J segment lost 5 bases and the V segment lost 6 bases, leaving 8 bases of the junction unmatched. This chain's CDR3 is CASRPERGVNNEQFF. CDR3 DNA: TGTGCCAGCAGACCCGAGCGGGGGGTAAACAATGAGCAGTTCTTC.

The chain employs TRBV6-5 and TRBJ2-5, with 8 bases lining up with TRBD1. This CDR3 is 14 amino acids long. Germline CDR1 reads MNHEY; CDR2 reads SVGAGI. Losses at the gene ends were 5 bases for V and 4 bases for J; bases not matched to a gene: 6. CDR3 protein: CASSRGGQGETQYF. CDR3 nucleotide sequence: TGTGCCAGCAGTCGGGGTGGACAGGGAGAGACCCAGTACTTC.

The CDR3 is CASSRDYLAGVQETQYF. CDR3 coding DNA: TGTGCCAGCAGCCGCGACTACCTAGCGGGAGTCCAAGAGACCCAGTACTTC. The chain recombines TRBV11-2 with TRBJ2-5; 10 bases fit TRBD2. Per the germline V gene, CDR1 is SGHAT and CDR2 is FQNNGV. This CDR3 has 17 amino acids. After removal of 5 bases from V and 1 base from J, the junction contained 10 bases not matched to a gene.

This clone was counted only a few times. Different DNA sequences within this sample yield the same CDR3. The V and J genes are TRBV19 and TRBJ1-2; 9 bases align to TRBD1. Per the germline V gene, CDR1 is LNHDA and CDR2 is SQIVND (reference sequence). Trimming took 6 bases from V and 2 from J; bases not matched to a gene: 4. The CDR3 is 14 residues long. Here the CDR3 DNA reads TGTGCCAGTAGAAGGGACAGGGCAAACTATGGCTACACCTTC. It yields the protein CASRRDRANYGYTF.

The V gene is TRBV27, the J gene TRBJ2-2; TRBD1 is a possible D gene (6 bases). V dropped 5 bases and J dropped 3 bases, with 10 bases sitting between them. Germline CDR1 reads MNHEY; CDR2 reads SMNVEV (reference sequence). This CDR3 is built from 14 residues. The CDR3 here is CASSPTGYTGELFF. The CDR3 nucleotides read TGTGCCAGCAGTCCTACAGGGTACACCGGGGAGCTGTTTTTT.

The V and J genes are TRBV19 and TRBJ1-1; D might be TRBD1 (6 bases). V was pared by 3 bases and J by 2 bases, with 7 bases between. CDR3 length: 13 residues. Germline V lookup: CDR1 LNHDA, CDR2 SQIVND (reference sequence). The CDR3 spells CASSMGQNTEAFF. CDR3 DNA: TGTGCCAGTAGTATGGGACAAAACACTGAAGCTTTCTTT.

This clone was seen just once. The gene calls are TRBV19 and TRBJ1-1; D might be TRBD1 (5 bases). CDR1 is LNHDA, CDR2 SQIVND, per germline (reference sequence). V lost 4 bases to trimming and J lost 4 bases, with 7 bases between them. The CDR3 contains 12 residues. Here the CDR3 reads CASSTGSTEAFF. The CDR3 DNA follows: TGTGCCAGTAGTACAGGGTCCACTGAAGCTTTCTTT.

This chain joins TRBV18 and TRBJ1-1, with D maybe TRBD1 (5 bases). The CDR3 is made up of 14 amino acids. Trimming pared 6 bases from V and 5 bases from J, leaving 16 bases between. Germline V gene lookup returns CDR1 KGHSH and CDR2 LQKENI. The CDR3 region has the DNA TGTGCCAGCTCCTCAGACAGTGTAGTAACTGAAGCTTTCTTT. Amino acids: CASSSDSVVTEAFF.

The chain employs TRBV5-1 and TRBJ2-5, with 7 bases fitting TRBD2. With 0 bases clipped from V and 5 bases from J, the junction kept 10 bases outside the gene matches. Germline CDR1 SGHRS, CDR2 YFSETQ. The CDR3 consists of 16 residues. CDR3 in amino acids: CASSLAEGGPEETQYF. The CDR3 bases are TGCGCCAGCAGCTTGGCCGAGGGAGGGCCGGAGGAGACCCAGTACTTC. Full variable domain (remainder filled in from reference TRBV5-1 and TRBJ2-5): KAGVTQTPRYLIKTRGQQVTLSCSPISGHRSVSWYQQTPGQGLQFLFEYFSETQRNKGNFPGRFSGRQFSNSRSEMNVSTLELGDSALYLCASSLAEGGPEETQYFGPGTRLLVL.

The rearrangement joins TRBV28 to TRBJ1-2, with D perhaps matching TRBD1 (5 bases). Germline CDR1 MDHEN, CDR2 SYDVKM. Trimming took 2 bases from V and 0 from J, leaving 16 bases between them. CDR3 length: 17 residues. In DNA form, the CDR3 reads TGTGCCAGCAGTTTAGCCCGATGGGGGGAGGCTAACTATGGCTACACCTTC. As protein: CASSLARWGEANYGYTF.

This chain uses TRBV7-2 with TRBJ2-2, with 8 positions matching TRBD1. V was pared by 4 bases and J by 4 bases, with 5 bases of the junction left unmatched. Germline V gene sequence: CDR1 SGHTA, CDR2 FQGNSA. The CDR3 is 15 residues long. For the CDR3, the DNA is TGTGCCAGCAGCTCGAGACAGGGGAGCACCGGGGAGCTGTTTTTT. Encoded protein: CASSSRQGSTGELFF. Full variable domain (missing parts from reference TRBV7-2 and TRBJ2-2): GAGVSQSPSNKVTEKGKDVELRCDPISGHTALYWYRQSLGQGLEFLIYFQGNSAPDKSGLPSDRFSAERTGGSVSTLTIQRTQQEDSAVYLCASSSRQGSTGELFFGEGSRLTVL.

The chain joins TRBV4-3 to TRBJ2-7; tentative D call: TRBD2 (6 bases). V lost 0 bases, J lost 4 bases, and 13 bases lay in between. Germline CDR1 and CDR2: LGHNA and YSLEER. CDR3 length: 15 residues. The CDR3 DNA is TGCGCCAGCAGCCAAGATTCCCTTGGGGGGTACGAGCAGTACTTC. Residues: CASSQDSLGGYEQYF.

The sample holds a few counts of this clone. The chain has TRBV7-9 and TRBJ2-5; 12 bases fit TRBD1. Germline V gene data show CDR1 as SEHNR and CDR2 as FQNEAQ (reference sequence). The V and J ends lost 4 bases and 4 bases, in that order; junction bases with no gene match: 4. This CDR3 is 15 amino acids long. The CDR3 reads CASSSGQGAGETQYF. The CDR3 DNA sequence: TGTGCCAGCAGCTCGGGACAGGGGGCAGGAGAGACCCAGTACTTC.

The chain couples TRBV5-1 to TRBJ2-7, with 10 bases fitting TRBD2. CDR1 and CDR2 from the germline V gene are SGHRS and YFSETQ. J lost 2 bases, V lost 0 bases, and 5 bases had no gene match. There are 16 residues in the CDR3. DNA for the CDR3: TGCGCCAGCAGCTTGGGGGGGACTAGCGAGACCTACGAGCAGTACTTC. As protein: CASSLGGTSETYEQYF.

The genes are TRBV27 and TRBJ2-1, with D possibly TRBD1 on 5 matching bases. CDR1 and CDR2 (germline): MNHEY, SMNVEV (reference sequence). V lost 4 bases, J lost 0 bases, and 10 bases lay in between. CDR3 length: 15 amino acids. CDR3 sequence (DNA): TGTGCCAGCAGTTCTCGACAGACCTCCTACAATGAGCAGTTCTTC. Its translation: CASSSRQTSYNEQFF.

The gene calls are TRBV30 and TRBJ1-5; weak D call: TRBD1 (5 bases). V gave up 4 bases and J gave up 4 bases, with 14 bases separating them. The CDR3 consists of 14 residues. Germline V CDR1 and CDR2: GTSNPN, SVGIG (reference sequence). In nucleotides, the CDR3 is TGTGCCTGGACCCCAGGGATAGCAAATCAGCCCCAGCATTTT. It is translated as CAWTPGIANQPQHF. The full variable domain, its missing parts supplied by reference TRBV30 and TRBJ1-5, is SQTIHQWPATLVQPVGSPLSLECTVEGTSNPNLYWYRQAAGRGLQLLFYSVGIGQISSEVPQNLSASRPQDRQFILSSKKLLLSDSGFYLCAWTPGIANQPQHFGDGTRLSIL.

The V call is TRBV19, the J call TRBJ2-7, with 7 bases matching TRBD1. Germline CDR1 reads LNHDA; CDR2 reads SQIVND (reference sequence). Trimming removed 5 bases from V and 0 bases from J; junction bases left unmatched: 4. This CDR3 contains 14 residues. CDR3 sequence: CASSGDRDSYEQYF. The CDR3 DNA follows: TGTGCCAGTAGTGGGGACAGAGACTCCTACGAGCAGTACTTC.

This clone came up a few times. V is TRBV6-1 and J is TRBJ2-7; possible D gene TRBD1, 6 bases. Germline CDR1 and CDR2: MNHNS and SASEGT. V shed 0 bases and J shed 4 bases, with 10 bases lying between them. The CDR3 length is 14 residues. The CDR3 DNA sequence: TGTGCCAGCAGTGAAGCAGGGACAATATACGAGCAGTACTTC. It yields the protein CASSEAGTIYEQYF.

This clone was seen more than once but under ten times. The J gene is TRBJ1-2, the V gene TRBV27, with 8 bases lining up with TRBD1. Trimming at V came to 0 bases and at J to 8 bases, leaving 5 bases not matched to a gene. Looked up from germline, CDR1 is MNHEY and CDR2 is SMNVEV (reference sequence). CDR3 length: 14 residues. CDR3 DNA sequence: TGTGCCAGCAGTTTATCCTCAGGGGGCGGGGGCTACACCTTC. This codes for CASSLSSGGGGYTF.

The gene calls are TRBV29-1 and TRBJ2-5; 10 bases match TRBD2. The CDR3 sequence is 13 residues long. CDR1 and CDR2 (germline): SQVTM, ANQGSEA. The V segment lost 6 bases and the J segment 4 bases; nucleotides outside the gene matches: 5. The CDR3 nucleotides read TGCAGCGTCGCTAGCGGGGGTATAGAGACCCAGTACTTC. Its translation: CSVASGGIETQYF.

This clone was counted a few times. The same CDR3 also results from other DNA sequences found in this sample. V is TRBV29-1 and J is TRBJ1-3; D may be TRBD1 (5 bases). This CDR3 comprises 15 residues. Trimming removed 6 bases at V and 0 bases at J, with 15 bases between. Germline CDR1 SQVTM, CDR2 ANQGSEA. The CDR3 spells CSVLAPDTSGNTIYF. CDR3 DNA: TGCAGCGTCCTGGCCCCGGACACCTCTGGAAACACCATATATTTT.

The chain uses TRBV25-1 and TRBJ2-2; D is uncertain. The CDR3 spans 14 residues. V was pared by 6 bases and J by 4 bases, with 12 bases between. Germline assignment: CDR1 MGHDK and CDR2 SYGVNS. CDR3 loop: CASRPDYGTGELFF. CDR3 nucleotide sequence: TGTGCCAGCAGACCAGATTATGGCACCGGGGAGCTGTTTTTT.

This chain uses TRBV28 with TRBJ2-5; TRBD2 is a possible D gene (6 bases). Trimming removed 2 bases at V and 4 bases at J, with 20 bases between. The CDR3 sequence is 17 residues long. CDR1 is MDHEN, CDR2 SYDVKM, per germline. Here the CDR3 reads CASSLGPPTVGGETQYF. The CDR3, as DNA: TGTGCCAGCAGTTTAGGCCCCCCGACAGTCGGGGGAGAGACCCAGTACTTC.